This is a list of T cell receptor beta chains from one sample in a study of OX40 agonist ivuxolimab in advanced cancers. Measured with immunoSEQ multiplex PCR; TCRdb has only the in-frame clones, and not every one. The data show tens of thousands of clones, 70% to 85% seen once. The sequencing used CD4+ or CD8+ T cells sorted from blood, collected in a trial of the OX40 agonist ivuxolimab. The source of these receptors is an adult with an advanced solid tumor such as melanoma, head and neck, liver or kidney cancer. Each CDR3 is given with its conserved first and last residue. A D gene is named only where the DNA matches it firmly. Where a row states a size, it is once, few, many or the class of an expanded clone; other rows omit it.

D gene | J gene | V gene | clone size | CDR3 DNA | CDR3 protein
TRBD1 | TRBJ1-5 | TRBV18 | few | TGTGCCAGCTCACCCCAGGGGCAGGGGGCTAAGCCCCAGCATTTT | CASSPQGQGAKPQHF
- | TRBJ2-5 | TRBV10-3 | - | TGTGCCTCGGCTAGGGGGGGCCAAGAGACCCAGTACTTC | CASARGGQETQYF
- | TRBJ2-7 | TRBV9 | - | TGTGCCAGCAGCCCAAGAGGTCTACCCCTACCCCTCGACGAGCAGTACTTC | CASSPRGLPLPLDEQYF
- | TRBJ2-1 | TRBV6-5 | - | TGTGCCAGCAGTTACTCGATTTCAGGGTACAATGAGCAGTTCTTC | CASSYSISGYNEQFF
- | TRBJ2-3 | TRBV18 | - | TGTGCCAGCTCACCACCGGCCAGCACAGATACGCAGTATTTT | CASSPPASTDTQYF
TRBD1 | TRBJ1-5 | TRBV11-2 | - | TGTGCCAGCAGCCCCGGGACAGGGAATCAGCCCCAGCATTTT | CASSPGTGNQPQHF
- | TRBJ2-1 | TRBV6-6 | - | TGTGCCAGCAGTTACTCGGAGGGGTTGGAGCAGTTCTTC | CASSYSEGLEQFF
- | TRBJ2-2 | TRBV11-3 | - | TGTGCCAGCAGCTTAGGGACAGACAATACCGGGGAGCTGTTTTTT | CASSLGTDNTGELFF
- | TRBJ2-6 | TRBV9 | - | TGTGCCAGTAGCGCCGCAGGGAGTGGGGCCAACGTCCTGACTTTC | CASSAAGSGANVLTF
TRBD2 | TRBJ2-7 | TRBV6-5 | - | TGTGCCGTACGGGGGGGCTACTCCTACGAGCAGTACTTC | CAVRGGYSYEQYF
- | TRBJ2-7 | TRBV21-1 | - | TGTGCCAGTTGGGGCAGGGTAGTCTCCTACGAGCAGTACTTC | CASWGRVVSYEQYF
- | TRBJ2-3 | TRBV7-2 | - | TGTGCCAGCAGCTTAGGGGTAGGGGACATAGATACGCAGTATTTT | CASSLGVGDIDTQYF
- | TRBJ1-2 | TRBV5-4 | - | TGTGCCAGCAGACCCGACCGGGCCGGAGGCTACACCTTC | CASRPDRAGGYTF
TRBD1 | TRBJ2-2 | TRBV19 | few | TGTGCCAGTAGTAGACAGGGGTTGACGGGAGACACCGGGGAGCTGTTTTTT | CASSRQGLTGDTGELFF
- | TRBJ2-7 | TRBV30 | - | TGTGCCTGGAGTAAGTTTGTAGCAGGGTTGGACGAGCAGTACTTC | CAWSKFVAGLDEQYF
TRBD1 | TRBJ1-4 | TRBV28 | - | TGTGCCAGCAGTTTACCTCTAGGGACAGGAATTTTCCCCGTTAATGAAAAACTGTTTTTT | CASSLPLGTGIFPVNEKLFF
- | TRBJ1-2 | TRBV11-2 | - | TGTGCCAGCGGGACCGGGCGAGGCTACACCTTC | CASGTGRGYTF
- | TRBJ1-3 | TRBV5-1 | once | TGCGCCAGCAGCTTGACAGGGACTGGAAACACCATATATTTT | CASSLTGTGNTIYF
- | TRBJ1-3 | TRBV14 | - | TGTGCCAGCAGCCAACGAGGACGGAGGTCCTTCAACTCTGGAAACACCATATATTTT | CASSQRGRRSFNSGNTIYF
- | TRBJ2-1 | TRBV7-9 | - | TGTGCCAGCAGCGCCTACAATGAGCAGTTCTTC | CASSAYNEQFF
- | TRBJ2-3 | TRBV20-1 | - | TGCAGTGCCCGCCTCACAGATACGCAGTATTTT | CSARLTDTQYF
- | TRBJ1-2 | TRBV30 | few | TGTGCCTGGAACATCAACGAGGGCTATGGCTACACCTTC | CAWNINEGYGYTF
- | TRBJ1-5 | TRBV19 | - | TGTGCCAGTAGCCAGAACATAGCGAGCAATCAGCCCCAGCATTTT | CASSQNIASNQPQHF
- | TRBJ1-4 | TRBV15 | - | TGTGCCACCAGCAGAGGAAGGGGCACTAATGAAAAACTGTTTTTT | CATSRGRGTNEKLFF
- | TRBJ2-7 | TRBV6-1 | - | TGTGCCAGCAGTGAAAGCGGACATCTGAGCTCCTACGAGCAGTACTTC | CASSESGHLSSYEQYF
TRBD1 | TRBJ2-7 | TRBV27 | - | TGTGCCAGCAGTAAGTTACGAGGGACAGAGGGGTACGAGCAGTACTTC | CASSKLRGTEGYEQYF
- | TRBJ2-1 | TRBV7-2 | - | TGTGCCAGCAGCTTAGGTTTCTATGAGCAGTTCTTC | CASSLGFYEQFF
- | TRBJ2-7 | TRBV4-2 | - | TGTGCCAGCAGCCCGGACTGGGGCTCCACTACAGAGCAGTACTTC | CASSPDWGSTTEQYF
- | TRBJ2-1 | TRBV6-4 | - | TGTGCCACCAATGAGCAGTTCTTC | CATNEQFF
TRBD2 | TRBJ2-2 | TRBV27 | few | TGTGCCAGCAGTCTTCTAGCGGGGGGGCCCACCGGGGAGCTGTTTTTT | CASSLLAGGPTGELFF
- | TRBJ1-2 | TRBV15 | - | TGTGCCACCAGCAGAGACCGGAACTATGGCTACACCTTC | CATSRDRNYGYTF
TRBD1 | TRBJ1-1 | TRBV7-9 | - | TGTGCCAGCAGCCCCCAGGCGGGACAGGAAGCTTTCTTT | CASSPQAGQEAFF
- | TRBJ2-5 | TRBV5-4 | once | TGTGCCAGCAGCTTGACCGTTCAAGAGACCCAGTACTTC | CASSLTVQETQYF
- | TRBJ2-3 | TRBV7-2 | once | TGTGCCAGCAGCTTATTTGGCAGCCGCACAGATACGCAGTATTTT | CASSLFGSRTDTQYF
- | TRBJ2-7 | TRBV18 | once | TGTGCCAGCCGTACCGCAGGAGGCGAGCAGTACTTC | CASRTAGGEQYF
- | TRBJ2-1 | TRBV23-1 | - | TGCGCCAGCAGGGGCAGGGTGGGTGAGCAGTTCTTC | CASRGRVGEQFF
- | TRBJ1-5 | TRBV6-6 | - | TGTGCCAGCAGACCGTGGGATCAGCCCCAGCATTTT | CASRPWDQPQHF
- | TRBJ2-7 | TRBV6-6 | once | TGTGCCAGCAGTCCCCTCCAGGACCCCTACGAGCAGTACTTC | CASSPLQDPYEQYF
TRBD2 | TRBJ2-7 | TRBV9 | - | TGTGCCAGCAGCGTAGCGGCTAGCGGCTACTACGAGCAGTACTTC | CASSVAASGYYEQYF
- | TRBJ1-5 | TRBV27 | - | TGTGCCAGCAGCCCCAGGGTACGCCAGCCCCAGCATTTT | CASSPRVRQPQHF
TRBD1 | TRBJ2-1 | TRBV5-1 | - | TGCGCCAGCAGGAGTCCCGGGACAGGGGTCAATGAGCAGTTCTTC | CASRSPGTGVNEQFF
TRBD1 | TRBJ1-6 | TRBV28 | - | TGTGCCAGCAGTCCTGGAGGGGGACAGGGGGATTATTCACCCCTCCACTTT | CASSPGGGQGDYSPLHF
- | TRBJ2-6 | TRBV10-3 | - | TGTGCCATCAGTGATAGGGTTAGCTCTGGGGCCAACGTCCTGACTTTC | CAISDRVSSGANVLTF
- | TRBJ1-5 | TRBV6-1 | - | TGTGCCAGCAGTGGAGGGTCCCGAAGAGGGAATCAGCCCCAGCATTTT | CASSGGSRRGNQPQHF
- | TRBJ1-1 | TRBV11-3 | - | TGTGCCAGCAGCTTAGGTAACAGGCTGGCTGAAGCTTTCTTT | CASSLGNRLAEAFF
- | TRBJ1-1 | TRBV2 | few | TGTGCCAGCAGTGTTATCCGGGACACTGAAGCTTTCTTT | CASSVIRDTEAFF
TRBD2 | TRBJ2-5 | TRBV19 | - | TGTGCCAGTAGTTGGACGGGACTAGCGACAGAGACCCAGTACTTC | CASSWTGLATETQYF
- | TRBJ2-5 | TRBV4-3 | - | TGCGCCAGCAGCCAAGGGGCTGGACTTGGGGAGACCCAGTACTTC | CASSQGAGLGETQYF
- | TRBJ2-3 | TRBV10-3 | - | TGTGCCACCCAACAGGGAGCAGATACGCAGTATTTT | CATQQGADTQYF
- | TRBJ2-5 | TRBV6-1 | - | TGTGCCAGCAGTGAAGTTGGAGATGGGACCCAGTACTTC | CASSEVGDGTQYF
- | TRBJ2-5 | TRBV28 | - | TGTGCCAGCAGTGGAGGGGCGTACCAAGAGACCCAGTACTTC | CASSGGAYQETQYF
- | TRBJ1-2 | TRBV11-3 | few | TGTGCCAGCAGCTCCACGCGGCGTGGCTACACCTTC | CASSSTRRGYTF
- | TRBJ1-1 | TRBV6-5 | - | TGTGCCAGCAGCCTTGTGGGTGGGTACACTGAAGCTTTCTTT | CASSLVGGYTEAFF
- | TRBJ1-1 | TRBV6-5 | - | TGTGCCAGCAGTCCCCTCGTAGGGGCGCACACTGAAGCTTTCTTT | CASSPLVGAHTEAFF
- | TRBJ2-3 | TRBV4-2 | - | TGTGCCAGCAGCTTCCATAAACCCCGTTACACAGATACGCAGTATTTT | CASSFHKPRYTDTQYF